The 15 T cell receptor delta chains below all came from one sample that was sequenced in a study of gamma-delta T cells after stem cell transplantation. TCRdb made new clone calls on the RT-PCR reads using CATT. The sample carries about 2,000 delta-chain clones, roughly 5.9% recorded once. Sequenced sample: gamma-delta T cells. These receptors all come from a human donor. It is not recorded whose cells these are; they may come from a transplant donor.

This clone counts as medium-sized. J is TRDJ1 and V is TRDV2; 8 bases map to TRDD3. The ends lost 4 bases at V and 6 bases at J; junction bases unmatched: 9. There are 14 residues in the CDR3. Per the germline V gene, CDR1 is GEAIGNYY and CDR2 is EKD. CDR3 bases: TGTGCCTGTGATTTACTGGGGGCTACCTATAAACTCATCTTT. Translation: CACDLLGATYKLIF.

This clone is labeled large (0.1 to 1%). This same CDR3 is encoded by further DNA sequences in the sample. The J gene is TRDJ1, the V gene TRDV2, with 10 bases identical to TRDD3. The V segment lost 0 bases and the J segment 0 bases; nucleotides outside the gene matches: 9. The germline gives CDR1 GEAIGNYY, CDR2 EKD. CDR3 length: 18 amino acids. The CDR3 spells CACDTVLGDRAYTDKLIF. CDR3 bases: TGTGCCTGTGACACCGTGCTGGGGGATAGGGCGTACACCGATAAACTCATCTTT.

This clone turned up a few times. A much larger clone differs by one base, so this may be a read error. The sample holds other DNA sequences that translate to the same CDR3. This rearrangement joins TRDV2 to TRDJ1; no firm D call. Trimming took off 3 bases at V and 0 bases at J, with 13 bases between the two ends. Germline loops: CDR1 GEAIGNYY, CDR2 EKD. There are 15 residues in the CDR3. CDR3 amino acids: CACDQSYRYTDKLIF. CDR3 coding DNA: TGTGCCTGTGACCAATCGTACAGGTACACCGATAAACTCATCTTT.

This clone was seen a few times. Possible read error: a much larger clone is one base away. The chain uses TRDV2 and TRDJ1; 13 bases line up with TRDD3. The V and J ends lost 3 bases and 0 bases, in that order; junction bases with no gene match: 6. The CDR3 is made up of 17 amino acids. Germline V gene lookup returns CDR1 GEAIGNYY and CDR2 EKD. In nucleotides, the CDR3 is TGTGCCTGTGACTCCGTACTGGGGGATACGGACACCGATAAACTCATCTTT. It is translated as CACDSVLGDTDTDKLIF.

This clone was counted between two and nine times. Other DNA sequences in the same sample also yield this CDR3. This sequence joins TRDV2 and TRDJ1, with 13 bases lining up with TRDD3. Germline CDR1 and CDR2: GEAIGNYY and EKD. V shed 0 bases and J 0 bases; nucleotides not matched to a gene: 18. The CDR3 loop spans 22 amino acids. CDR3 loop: CACDTVRQSLTGGYANTDKLIF. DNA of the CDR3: TGTGCCTGTGACACCGTAAGGCAAAGCCTTACTGGGGGATACGCGAACACCGATAAACTCATCTTT.

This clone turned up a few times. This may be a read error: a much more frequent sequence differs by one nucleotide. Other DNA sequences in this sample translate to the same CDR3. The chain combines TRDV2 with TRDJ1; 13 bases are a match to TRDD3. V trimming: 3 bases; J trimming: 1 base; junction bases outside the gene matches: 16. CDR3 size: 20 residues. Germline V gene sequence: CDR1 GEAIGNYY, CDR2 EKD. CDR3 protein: CACDLLGDTLGRGVTDKLIF. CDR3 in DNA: TGTGCCTGTGACTTACTGGGGGATACGCTAGGGAGAGGAGTCACCGATAAACTCATCTTT.

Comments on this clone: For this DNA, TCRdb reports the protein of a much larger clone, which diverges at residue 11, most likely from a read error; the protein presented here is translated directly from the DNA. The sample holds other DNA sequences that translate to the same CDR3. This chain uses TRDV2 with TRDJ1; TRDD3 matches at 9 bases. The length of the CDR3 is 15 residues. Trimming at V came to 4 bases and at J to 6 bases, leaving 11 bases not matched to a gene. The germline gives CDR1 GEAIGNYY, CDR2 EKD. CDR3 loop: CACEGLGDISNKLIF. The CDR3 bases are TGTGCCTGTGAGGGATTGGGGGATATCTCAAATAAACTCATCTTT.

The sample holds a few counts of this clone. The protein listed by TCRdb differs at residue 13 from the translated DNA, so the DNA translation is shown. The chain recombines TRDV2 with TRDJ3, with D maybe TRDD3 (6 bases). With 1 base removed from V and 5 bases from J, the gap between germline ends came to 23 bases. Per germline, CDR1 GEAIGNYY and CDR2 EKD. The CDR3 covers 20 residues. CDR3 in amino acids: CACDTPSGGTGARDTRQMFF. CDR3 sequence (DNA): TGTGCCTGTGACACTCCAAGCGGGGGAACGGGAGCCCGGGACACCCGACAGATGTTTTTC.

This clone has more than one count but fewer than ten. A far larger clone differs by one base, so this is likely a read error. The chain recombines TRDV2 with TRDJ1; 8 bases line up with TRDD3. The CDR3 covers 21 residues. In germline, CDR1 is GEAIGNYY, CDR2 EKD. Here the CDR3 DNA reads TGTGCCTGTGACACCGTACGTAACCTGGGGGAAGCTGGGGAACACAACGATAAACCCATCTTT. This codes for CACDTVRNLGEAGEHNDKPIF.

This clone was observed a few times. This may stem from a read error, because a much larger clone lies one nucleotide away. DNA of the CDR3: TGTGCCTGTGACACCCTCCTGGGGGAGAAGTGCACCGATAAACTCATCTTT. Translating it yields CACDTLLGEKCTDKLIF. This chain uses TRDV2 with TRDJ1, with 8 bases identical to TRDD3. The CDR3 sequence is 17 residues long. In germline, CDR1 is GEAIGNYY, CDR2 EKD. V lost 0 bases to trimming and J lost 1 base; unmatched junction nucleotides: 9.

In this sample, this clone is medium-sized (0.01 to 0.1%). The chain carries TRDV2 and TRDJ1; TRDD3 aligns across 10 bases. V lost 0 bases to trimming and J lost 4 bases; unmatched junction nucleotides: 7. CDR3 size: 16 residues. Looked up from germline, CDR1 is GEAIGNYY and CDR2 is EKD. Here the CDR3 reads CACDTVLRGIRDKLIF. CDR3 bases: TGTGCCTGTGACACCGTACTCAGGGGGATACGCGATAAACTCATCTTT.

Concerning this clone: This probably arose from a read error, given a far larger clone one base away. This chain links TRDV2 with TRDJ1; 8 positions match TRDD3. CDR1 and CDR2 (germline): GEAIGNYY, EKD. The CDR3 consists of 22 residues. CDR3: CACGTLLRSEVLGGSTTDKLIF. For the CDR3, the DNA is TGTGCCTGTGGCACCCTTCTTCGATCGGAAGTACTGGGGGGTTCGACCACCGATAAACTCATCTTT.

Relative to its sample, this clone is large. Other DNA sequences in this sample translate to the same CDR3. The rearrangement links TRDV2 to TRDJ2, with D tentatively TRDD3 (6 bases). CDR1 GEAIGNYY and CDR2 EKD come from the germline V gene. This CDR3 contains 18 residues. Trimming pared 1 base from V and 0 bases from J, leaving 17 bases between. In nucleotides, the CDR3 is TGTGCCTGTGACACTGTTGGTGGGGGCCTAGCTTTGACAGCACAACTCTTCTTT. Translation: CACDTVGGGLALTAQLFF.

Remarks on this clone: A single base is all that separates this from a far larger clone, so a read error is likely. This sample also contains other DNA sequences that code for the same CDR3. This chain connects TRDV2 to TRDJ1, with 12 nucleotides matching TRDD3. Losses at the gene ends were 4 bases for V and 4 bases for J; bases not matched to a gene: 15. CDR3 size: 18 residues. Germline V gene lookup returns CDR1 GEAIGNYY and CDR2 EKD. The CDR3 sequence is CACDPVADWGIQFDKLIF. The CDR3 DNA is TGTGCCTGTGATCCGGTAGCCGACTGGGGGATACAGTTCGATAAACTCATCTTT.

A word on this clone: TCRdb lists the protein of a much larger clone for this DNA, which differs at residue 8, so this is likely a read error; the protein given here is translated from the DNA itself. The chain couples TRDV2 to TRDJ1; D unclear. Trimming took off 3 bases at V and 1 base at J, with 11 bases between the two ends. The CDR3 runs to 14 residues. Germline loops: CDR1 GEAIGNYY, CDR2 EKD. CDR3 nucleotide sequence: TGTGCCTGTGACCCTGTAACAGCCACCGATAAACTCATCTTT. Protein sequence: CACDPVTATDKLIF.